The 32 T cell receptor beta chains given below trace back to one sample, sequenced in a study of cytomegalovirus exposure and HLA in healthy donors. Measured with immunoSEQ multiplex PCR; TCRdb has only the in-frame clones, and not every one. The table shows approximately 270,000 clones, with 80% to 90% occurring only once. Material: PBMCs. All receptors come from a young woman in good health and CMV-seronegative.

The chain recombines TRBV13 with TRBJ2-5; a weak D match, TRBD2 (5 bases). V was pared by 2 bases and J by 3 bases, with 10 bases between. The CDR3 totals 14 residues. Germline assignment: CDR1 PRHDT and CDR2 FYEKMQ (reference sequence). The CDR3 nucleotides read TGTGCCAGCAGCTTAAGAGGACTGAAAGAGACCCAGTACTTC. Translating it yields CASSLRGLKETQYF.

The J gene is TRBJ2-7, the V gene TRBV29-1, with TRBD1 identical over 8 bases. Unmatched junction bases numbered 5, after V lost 1 base and J lost 6 bases. Germline V gene lookup returns CDR1 SQVTM and CDR2 ANQGSEA. The CDR3 has 13 amino acids. CDR3 protein: CSVEGQGLTEQYF. CDR3 nucleotides: TGCAGCGTTGAAGGACAGGGGCTCACCGAGCAGTACTTC.

The genes are TRBV5-8 and TRBJ1-3; D might be TRBD1 (5 bases). The germline gives CDR1 SGHTS, CDR2 YDEGEE. The CDR3 sequence is 16 residues long. Trimming removed 2 bases from V and 0 bases from J, with 12 bases in between. The CDR3 region is CASSFIRQSSGNTIYF. CDR3 DNA: TGTGCCAGCAGCTTTATAAGACAGTCCTCTGGAAACACCATATATTTT.

This clone was observed a single time. This sequence joins TRBV6-5 and TRBJ1-2; D might be TRBD1 (6 bases). Germline CDR1 MNHEY, CDR2 SVGAGI. This CDR3 spans 13 amino acids. With 7 bases removed from V and 8 bases from J, the gap between germline ends came to 17 bases. CDR3 sequence reads: CASTQTGLRGYTF. The CDR3 nucleotides are TGTGCCAGCACCCAAACAGGGTTAAGGGGCTACACCTTC.

The chain joins TRBV28 to TRBJ1-3; weak D call: TRBD1 (6 bases). The V gene lost 6 bases and the J gene lost 0 bases, with 18 bases spanning the gap. The length of the CDR3 is 17 residues. Germline CDR1 reads MDHEN; CDR2 reads SYDVKM. CDR3 nucleotides: TGTGCCAGCAGGGGTGGGGGCAGTGACTTCTCTGGAAACACCATATATTTT. Protein product: CASRGGGSDFSGNTIYF.

This chain joins TRBV7-2 and TRBJ2-7; 12 positions match TRBD1. J was trimmed by 6 bases and V by 1 base; bases with no gene match: 4. The length of the CDR3 is 15 residues. Germline loops: CDR1 SGHTA, CDR2 FQGNSA. The DNA of the CDR3 is TGTGCCAGCAGCTTAGTGGGACAGGGGGCAGGCGAGCAGTACTTC. Its translation is CASSLVGQGAGEQYF.

J is TRBJ1-5 and V is TRBV9, with TRBD1 identical over 8 bases. Germline trimming cut 0 bases from V and 1 base from J; bases unmatched to any gene: 18. Looked up from germline, CDR1 is SGDLS and CDR2 is YYNGEE. The CDR3 covers 21 residues. In DNA, the CDR3 is TGTGCCAGCAGCGTAGTTCTCGAACAGGGGGGTTTGTTGGTGAGCAATCAGCCCCAGCATTTT. It is translated as CASSVVLEQGGLLVSNQPQHF. Full variable domain (remainder filled in from reference TRBV9 and TRBJ1-5): DSGVTQTPKHLITATGQRVTLRCSPRSGDLSVYWYQQSLDQGLQFLIQYYNGEERAKGNILERFSAQQFPDLHSELNLSSLELGDSALYFCASSVVLEQGGLLVSNQPQHFGDGTRLSIL.

This chain links TRBV6-1 with TRBJ2-2; tentatively, D is TRBD2 (5 bases). V lost 0 bases to trimming and J lost 7 bases, with 15 bases between them. The length of the CDR3 is 16 residues. Germline V gives CDR1 MNHNS, CDR2 SASEGT. CDR3 amino acids: CASSEAPNLAGGELFF. The CDR3 DNA reads as TGTGCCAGCAGTGAAGCACCTAATCTAGCAGGCGGGGAGCTGTTTTTT.

A note on this clone: The junction shows a germline mismatch at one end, possibly a read error. The chain employs TRBV18 and TRBJ2-2, with 12 bases that match TRBD2. This CDR3 has 16 amino acids. CDR1 and CDR2 (germline): KGHSH, LQKENI. CDR3 nucleotide sequence: TGTGCCAGCTCTCCACGACTAGCGGGAGACACCGGGGAGCTGTTTTTT. Its protein product is CASSPRLAGDTGELFF.

This rearrangement joins TRBV7-8 to TRBJ2-7; a possible D gene is TRBD1 (6 bases). The CDR3 loop spans 16 amino acids. Germline assignment: CDR1 SGHVS and CDR2 FQNEAQ. V was trimmed by 0 bases and J by 0 bases, leaving 12 bases between them. The CDR3, as DNA: TGTGCCAGCAGCTTAGCGCTAGGACAGAGCTCCTACGAGCAGTACTTC. Translating gives CASSLALGQSSYEQYF.

This clone appeared once. The rearrangement uses TRBV14 and TRBJ2-7; 7 positions match TRBD2. The CDR3 is 15 residues long. Germline assignment: CDR1 SGHDN and CDR2 FVKESK. Unmatched junction bases numbered 4, after V lost 0 bases and J lost 2 bases. The CDR3 nucleotides are TGTGCCAGCAGCCAAGAATGGCGGGGGACCTACGAGCAGTACTTC. The encoded protein is CASSQEWRGTYEQYF.

J is TRBJ2-1 and V is TRBV7-2, with 9 nucleotides matching TRBD2. Trimming at V came to 4 bases and at J to 0 bases, leaving 1 base not matched to a gene. The length of the CDR3 is 15 residues. Germline V gene lookup returns CDR1 SGHTA and CDR2 FQGNSA. The CDR3 reads CASSYSGGSYNEQFF. CDR3 coding DNA: TGTGCCAGCAGCTATAGCGGGGGCTCCTACAATGAGCAGTTCTTC.

The chain links TRBV6-5 to TRBJ1-2; 12 nucleotides align to TRBD1. V dropped 7 bases and J dropped 3; count of bases not matched to a gene: 6. The V gene's germline CDR1 is MNHEY and CDR2 SVGAGI. This CDR3 comprises 15 residues. CDR3 DNA: TGTGCCAGCAAGACGGGACAGGGGGCGGACTATGGCTACACCTTC. Translated, it gives CASKTGQGADYGYTF.

This clone was seen a few times. The chain couples TRBV28 to TRBJ1-1; D possibly corresponds to TRBD1 (6 bases). Germline V gene lookup returns CDR1 MDHEN and CDR2 SYDVKM. The CDR3 is 13 residues long. The ends were cut back, 11 bases at V and 4 bases at J, with 17 bases in the middle. DNA for the CDR3: TGTGCCTCCAGGGGAGGGAGCACCACTGAAGCTTTCTTT. Residues: CASRGGSTTEAFF. The whole variable domain, remainder taken from reference TRBV28 and TRBJ1-1, is DVKVTQSSRYLVKRTGEKVFLECVQDMDHENMFWYRQDPGLGLRLIYFSYDVKMKEKGDIPEGYSVSREKKERFSLILESASTNQTSMYLCASRGGSTTEAFFGQGTRLTVV.

V usage is TRBV14 and J usage is TRBJ1-2; 10 bases agree with TRBD1. The junction had 3 bases not matched to a gene; V was cut back by 1 base and J by 4 bases. This CDR3 is 15 amino acids long. Per germline, CDR1 SGHDN and CDR2 FVKESK. The CDR3 DNA is TGTGCCAGCAGCCAAGCCGGGACAGGGGCCTATGGCTACACCTTC. It codes for CASSQAGTGAYGYTF.

This clone was observed a handful of times. V and J are TRBV7-3 and TRBJ2-5; the D gene is possibly TRBD1 (5 bases). Trimming removed 2 bases at V and 5 bases at J, with 9 bases between. Germline V lookup: CDR1 SGHTA, CDR2 FQGTGA. The CDR3 spans 13 residues. The CDR3, as DNA: TGTGCCAGCAGCTTACAGGGTTGGGAGACCCAGTACTTC. It yields the protein CASSLQGWETQYF. Based on the CDR3 plus reference TRBV7-3 and TRBJ2-5, the full variable domain is GAGVSQTPSNKVTEKGKYVELRCDPISGHTALYWYRQSLGQGPEFLIYFQGTGAADDSGLPNDRFFAVRPEGSVSTLKIQRTERGDSAVYLCASSLQGWETQYFGPGTRLLVL.

V and J are TRBV6-6 and TRBJ2-3; unclear D gene. The CDR3 is 13 residues long. Germline loops: CDR1 MNHNY, CDR2 SVGAGI (reference sequence). Trimming removed 7 bases from V and 4 bases from J, with 12 bases in between. The DNA for the CDR3 is TGTGCCAGCAACCGTCTTGAGTCAGATACGCAGTATTTT. This sequence encodes CASNRLESDTQYF.

The chain links TRBV18 to TRBJ2-7, with D perhaps TRBD2 (6 bases). V gave up 6 bases and J gave up 3 bases, with 12 bases separating them. The CDR3 runs 13 residues. Germline CDR1 and CDR2: KGHSH and LQKENI. For the CDR3, the DNA is TGTGCCAGCTCCGCCGGGAGTAACTACGAGCAGTACTTC. Its translation: CASSAGSNYEQYF. Complete variable domain (other parts from reference TRBV18 and TRBJ2-7): NAGVMQNPRHLVRRRGQEARLRCSPMKGHSHVYWYRQLPEEGLKFMVYLQKENIIDESGMPKERFSAEFPKEGPSILRIQQVVRGDSAAYFCASSAGSNYEQYFGPGTRLTVT.

This clone was counted between two and nine times. CDR3: CASSHSGAGNIQYF. Here the CDR3 DNA reads TGTGCCAGCAGCCATAGCGGGGCGGGAAACATTCAGTACTTC. The genes are TRBV9 and TRBJ2-4, with 8 nucleotides matching TRBD2. V gave up 4 bases and J gave up 6 bases; unmatched junction bases: 6. Germline loops: CDR1 SGDLS, CDR2 YYNGEE. This CDR3 has 14 residues.

DNA of the CDR3: TGTGCCGGCGGACAGGGCCCTACTCAGCCCCAGCATTTT. It yields the protein CAGGQGPTQPQHF. The chain combines TRBV19 with TRBJ1-5; TRBD1 matches 8 bases. V shed 11 bases and J 6 bases; nucleotides not matched to a gene: 9. The CDR3 is 13 residues long. Germline CDR1 is LNHDA and CDR2 is SQIVND (reference sequence).

V is TRBV2 and J is TRBJ2-7; D perhaps matches TRBD2 (6 bases). Between the trimmed V and J ends, which lost 6 bases and 6 bases, there was a span of 15 bases. From germline, CDR1 is SNHLY and CDR2 FYNNEI. This CDR3 comprises 13 residues. This CDR3 reads CASRGLPGGEQYF. The CDR3, as DNA: TGTGCCAGCAGGGGACTGCCTGGGGGCGAGCAGTACTTC.

V usage is TRBV2 and J usage is TRBJ2-2, with D possibly being TRBD1 (5 bases). This CDR3 is 13 amino acids long. V was cut by 7 bases and J by 4 bases, with 10 bases left in between. Germline CDR1 and CDR2: SNHLY and FYNNEI. The CDR3 nucleotides are TGTGCCAGCATAAGGGGCGGCACCGGGGAGCTGTTTTTT. Translated: CASIRGGTGELFF.

The V gene is TRBV2, the J gene TRBJ1-5; 9 bases agree with TRBD1. From germline, CDR1 is SNHLY and CDR2 FYNNEI. The V and J ends lost 7 bases and 7 bases, in that order; junction bases with no gene match: 8. The CDR3 is 14 residues long. CDR3 loop: CASKRTGALQPQHF. The CDR3 DNA reads as TGTGCCAGCAAACGGACAGGGGCGTTACAGCCCCAGCATTTT.

Written as DNA, the CDR3 is TGTGCCAGCAGCGTAGGAGGGGGCAACACAGATACGCAGTATTTT. Its translation is CASSVGGGNTDTQYF. The rearrangement uses TRBV9 and TRBJ2-3; 7 bases align to TRBD1. Germline trimming cut 0 bases from V and 2 bases from J; bases unmatched to any gene: 3. The CDR3 has 15 residues. Germline V CDR1 and CDR2: SGDLS, YYNGEE.

The chain has TRBV5-1 and TRBJ2-3; TRBD2 matches 10 bases. The junction had 7 bases not matched to a gene; V was cut back by 0 bases and J by 3 bases. This CDR3 is 17 amino acids long. Per germline, CDR1 SGHRS and CDR2 YFSETQ. For the CDR3, the DNA is TGCGCCAGCAGCTTGGTGCCTAGCGGGAGTGCTACAGATACGCAGTATTTT. It translates to CASSLVPSGSATDTQYF. The variable domain in full, completed from reference TRBV5-1 and TRBJ2-3, reads KAGVTQTPRYLIKTRGQQVTLSCSPISGHRSVSWYQQTPGQGLQFLFEYFSETQRNKGNFPGRFSGRQFSNSRSEMNVSTLELGDSALYLCASSLVPSGSATDTQYFGPGTRLTVL.

This chain uses TRBV4-3 with TRBJ2-1, with TRBD1 matching over 7 bases. Germline V lookup: CDR1 LGHNA, CDR2 YSLEER. CDR3 length: 16 residues. Trimming at V came to 2 bases and at J to 3 bases, leaving 7 bases not matched to a gene. The CDR3 protein is CASSQTHGTVYNEQFF. CDR3 DNA sequence: TGCGCCAGCAGCCAAACTCACGGGACAGTCTACAATGAGCAGTTCTTC.

V and J are TRBV4-1 and TRBJ2-2; 12 nucleotides align to TRBD1. V lost 0 bases to trimming and J lost 7 bases; unmatched junction nucleotides: 12. Germline values: CDR1 MGHRA, CDR2 YSYEKL. The length of the CDR3 is 19 residues. CDR3 sequence: CASSQDPPWDRGHSGELFF. CDR3 nucleotide sequence: TGCGCCAGCAGCCAAGATCCCCCTTGGGACAGGGGGCACAGCGGGGAGCTGTTTTTT.

This rearrangement joins TRBV7-9 to TRBJ1-1; the D gene is possibly TRBD1 (6 bases). From germline, CDR1 is SEHNR and CDR2 FQNEAQ (reference sequence). With 5 bases removed from V and 11 bases from J, the gap between germline ends came to 12 bases. The CDR3 extends over 11 amino acids. In DNA, the CDR3 is TGTGCCAGCAGCCGACAGGACTTTGCTTTCTTT. It encodes CASSRQDFAFF. The full variable domain, in which reference TRBV7-9 and TRBJ1-1 provide the parts outside the CDR3, is DTGVSQNPRHKITKRGQNVTFRCDPISEHNRLYWYRQTLGQGPEFLTYFQNEAQLEKSRLLSDRFSAERPKGSFSTLEIQRTEQGDSAMYLCASSRQDFAFFGQGTRLTVV.

J is TRBJ1-1 and V is TRBV28; possible D gene TRBD1, 6 bases. Per germline, CDR1 MDHEN and CDR2 SYDVKM. The germline V and J ends were trimmed by 11 bases and 5 bases, with 24 bases remaining between them. This CDR3 spans 15 amino acids. CDR3 protein: CAAYTPGTPDTEAFF. For the CDR3, the DNA is TGTGCCGCGTACACACCCGGGACACCCGATACTGAAGCTTTCTTT.

J is TRBJ2-2 and V is TRBV12-5; the match to TRBD1 covers 10 bases. Germline CDR1 and CDR2: LGHNT and FRNRAP. CDR3 length: 18 amino acids. V was clipped by 5 bases and J by 8 bases; unmatched bases: 17. CDR3: CASGPSDRGQFQRGELFF. The CDR3 DNA reads TGTGCTAGTGGTCCCTCCGACAGGGGGCAATTTCAAAGGGGGGAGCTGTTTTTT.

The chain links TRBV4-2 to TRBJ2-7, with 10 positions matching TRBD2. The length of the CDR3 is 15 residues. Germline lookup yields CDR1 LGHNA and CDR2 YNFKEQ. J gave up 2 bases and V 8 bases, and 9 bases lay outside the gene matches. CDR3 loop: CASASGAGGPYEQYF. The CDR3 DNA reads as TGTGCCAGCGCCTCAGGAGCGGGAGGGCCCTACGAGCAGTACTTC.

The chain couples TRBV21-1 to TRBJ1-1; no DNA check was done on the table's D call, TRBD1. TRBV21-1 is labeled a pseudogene. This CDR3 is built from 14 residues. CDR3 residues: CASSIYRGDTEAFF. CDR3 nucleotides: TGTGCCAGCAGCATATACAGGGGGGACACTGAAGCTTTCTTT.